This is a list of T cell receptor beta chains from one sample in a study of T cell repertoires in cytomegalovirus infection. TCRdb re-called the reads through MiXCR, storing one row per CDR3 protein. The sample lists 150,000 to 200,000 distinct CDR3 sequences, about a tenth occurring once. The sample comprised PBMCs. The source is a human donor in good health (CMV status not recorded). Some clones in this sample may be carry-over from other donors' samples. CDR3s include the opening cysteine and the closing phenylalanine or tryptophan. A D gene is named only where the DNA matches it firmly. Part of the rows lack a size; the others show once, few, many or a class for expanded clones.

d_call: TRBD1; v_call: TRBV7-2; clone_size: many; j_call: TRBJ2-5; cdr3_nt: TGTGCCAGCAGCTTACTCGGGGACAGATGGGAGACCCAGTACTTC; cdr3_aa: CASSLLGDRWETQYF
d_call: TRBD2; v_call: TRBV28; clone_size: many; j_call: TRBJ2-5; cdr3_nt: TGTGCCAGCAATCTAGCGGGAGCTGAGACCCAGTACTTC; cdr3_aa: CASNLAGAETQYF
d_call: TRBD2; v_call: TRBV7-3; clone_size: many; j_call: TRBJ2-1; cdr3_nt: TGTGCCAGCAGCCGCGGGAGTGTGGATGAGCAGTTCTTC; cdr3_aa: CASSRGSVDEQFF
d_call: TRBD2; v_call: TRBV9; clone_size: -; j_call: TRBJ2-1; cdr3_nt: TGTGCCAGCAGCGTAGGGGTAGCGGGAGGAATCTCCTACAATGAGCAGTTCTTC; cdr3_aa: CASSVGVAGGISYNEQFF
d_call: -; v_call: TRBV19; clone_size: -; j_call: TRBJ1-2; cdr3_nt: TGTGCCAGTAGTGCGAACACGGGCAACTATGGCTACACCTTC; cdr3_aa: CASSANTGNYGYTF
d_call: TRBD1; v_call: TRBV19; clone_size: many; j_call: TRBJ1-1; cdr3_nt: TGTGCCAGTAATGTGGGACAGGGAATTTTGGTGAACACTGAAGCTTTCTTT; cdr3_aa: CASNVGQGILVNTEAFF
d_call: TRBD2; v_call: TRBV7-2; clone_size: many; j_call: TRBJ2-1; cdr3_nt: TGTGCCAGCAGCTCCTCGGGGGGGACTTTGGGAAATGAGCAGTTCTTC; cdr3_aa: CASSSSGGTLGNEQFF
d_call: TRBD1; v_call: TRBV30; clone_size: -; j_call: TRBJ2-3; cdr3_nt: TGTGCCTGGATGGGACAGTATACGCAGTATTTT; cdr3_aa: CAWMGQYTQYF
d_call: TRBD1; v_call: TRBV7-2; clone_size: many; j_call: TRBJ1-1; cdr3_nt: TGTGCCAGCAGCTCCACAGGGGGGAACACTGAAGCTTTCTTT; cdr3_aa: CASSSTGGNTEAFF
d_call: TRBD2; v_call: TRBV20-1; clone_size: many; j_call: TRBJ2-1; cdr3_nt: TGCAGTGCTAGAGACCCCCGGACTAGCGGACCTAGCGAGCAGTTCTTC; cdr3_aa: CSARDPRTSGPSEQFF
d_call: -; v_call: TRBV4-3; clone_size: many; j_call: TRBJ2-2; cdr3_nt: TGCGCCAGCAGCCAAGGCCGCGGGCAGCGAGTTAGTGGGACCGGGGAGCTGTTTTTT; cdr3_aa: CASSQGRGQRVSGTGELFF
d_call: -; v_call: TRBV7-2; clone_size: many; j_call: TRBJ1-1; cdr3_nt: TGTGCCAGCAGCTTAGGCCAGGGGATTTACACTGAAGCTTTCTTT; cdr3_aa: CASSLGQGIYTEAFF
d_call: TRBD1; v_call: TRBV7-2; clone_size: -; j_call: TRBJ2-1; cdr3_nt: TGTGCCAGCAGCTTAGTGTTCCCCGGACAGGGGGCCTACAATGAGCAGTTCTTC; cdr3_aa: CASSLVFPGQGAYNEQFF
d_call: -; v_call: TRBV28; clone_size: few; j_call: TRBJ1-1; cdr3_nt: TGTGCCAGCAGTTTACGGGGGGCGCTGAACACTGAAGCTTTCTTT; cdr3_aa: CASSLRGALNTEAFF
d_call: TRBD2; v_call: TRBV11-2; clone_size: few; j_call: TRBJ2-2; cdr3_nt: TGTGCCAGCAGTCATATTAGCGGGAGCTCCGGGGAGCTGTTTTTT; cdr3_aa: CASSHISGSSGELFF
d_call: TRBD2; v_call: TRBV11-1; clone_size: -; j_call: TRBJ2-1; cdr3_nt: TGTGCCAGCAGCCCCCTCGGTGGGAGGGCCAATGAGGAGCAGTTCTTC; cdr3_aa: CASSPLGGRANEEQFF
d_call: TRBD1; v_call: TRBV28; clone_size: many; j_call: TRBJ2-2; cdr3_nt: TGTGCCAGCAGTTTTTGGACAGGCAGCTCGAACACCGGGGAGCTGTTTTTT; cdr3_aa: CASSFWTGSSNTGELFF
d_call: TRBD1; v_call: TRBV18; clone_size: many; j_call: TRBJ1-2; cdr3_nt: TGTGCCAGCTCACCCGGGGACAGGGAAGGCTACACCTTC; cdr3_aa: CASSPGDREGYTF
d_call: -; v_call: TRBV7-2; clone_size: many; j_call: TRBJ2-1; cdr3_nt: TGTGCCAGCAGAGGAATGACAAATGAGCAGTTCTTC; cdr3_aa: CASRGMTNEQFF
d_call: TRBD2; v_call: TRBV28; clone_size: -; j_call: TRBJ2-7; cdr3_nt: TGTGCCAGCAGTTCCCCCCGGGGGGGCAGTGGCTCCTACGAGCAGTACTTC; cdr3_aa: CASSSPRGGSGSYEQYF
d_call: -; v_call: TRBV20-1; clone_size: -; j_call: TRBJ1-1; cdr3_nt: TGCAGTGCCGCCCACAACCGGAGAGGGAAGGAGGCTTTCTTT; cdr3_aa: CSAAHNRRGKEAFF
d_call: TRBD1; v_call: TRBV30; clone_size: few; j_call: TRBJ2-5; cdr3_nt: TGTGCCTGGAGTCGCGGGACAGGCCAAGAGACCCAGTACTTC; cdr3_aa: CAWSRGTGQETQYF
d_call: -; v_call: TRBV5-1; clone_size: many; j_call: TRBJ1-1; cdr3_nt: TGTGCCAGCAGCCTCGGACGGGGTGGCACTGAAGCTTTCTTT; cdr3_aa: CASSLGRGGTEAFF
d_call: -; v_call: TRBV6-6; clone_size: -; j_call: TRBJ2-1; cdr3_nt: TGTGCCAGCAGGAGGGAGGCGGCAAGCTCCTACAATGAGCAGTTCTTC; cdr3_aa: CASRREAASSYNEQFF
d_call: TRBD1; v_call: TRBV7-2; clone_size: many; j_call: TRBJ1-6; cdr3_nt: TGTGCCAGCAGCCCCCGGACAGGATTTAGCTCCTATAATTCACCCCTCCACTTT; cdr3_aa: CASSPRTGFSSYNSPLHF
d_call: -; v_call: TRBV28; clone_size: few; j_call: TRBJ2-6; cdr3_nt: TGTGCCAGCATCCACACAGGGCCGGGGGCCAACGTCCTGACTTTC; cdr3_aa: CASIHTGPGANVLTF
d_call: -; v_call: TRBV5-4; clone_size: many; j_call: TRBJ2-3; cdr3_nt: TGTGCCAGCAGCCCCGAAGGGGGACGCACAGATACGCAGTATTTT; cdr3_aa: CASSPEGGRTDTQYF
d_call: -; v_call: TRBV23-1; clone_size: -; j_call: TRBJ2-3; cdr3_nt: TGCGCCAGCAGCGGAACGGGAGATCGGGTAGATACGCAGTATTTT; cdr3_aa: CASSGTGDRVDTQYF
d_call: -; v_call: TRBV28; clone_size: -; j_call: TRBJ1-6; cdr3_nt: TGTGCCAGCAGGGTATACCAAGTTTCACCCCTCCACTTT; cdr3_aa: CASRVYQVSPLHF
d_call: TRBD1; v_call: TRBV28; clone_size: many; j_call: TRBJ2-1; cdr3_nt: TGTGCCAGCAGCCCGGGACAGTTCTCCTACAATGAGCAGTTCTTC; cdr3_aa: CASSPGQFSYNEQFF
d_call: -; v_call: TRBV12-3/TRBV12-4; clone_size: -; j_call: TRBJ2-2; cdr3_nt: TGTGCCAGCGCCGTACAGGGCTATACCGGGGAGCTGTTTTTT; cdr3_aa: CASAVQGYTGELFF
d_call: -; v_call: TRBV7-9; clone_size: many; j_call: TRBJ2-5; cdr3_nt: TGTGCCAGCAGCTTTGGAAGTATCCCAGAGGCGGAGACCCAGTACTTC; cdr3_aa: CASSFGSIPEAETQYF
d_call: TRBD2; v_call: TRBV6-2/TRBV6-3; clone_size: few; j_call: TRBJ2-5; cdr3_nt: TGTGCCAGCAGTTGGGGACTACTAGCGGGAGAGACCCAGTACTTC; cdr3_aa: CASSWGLLAGETQYF
d_call: TRBD1; v_call: TRBV28; clone_size: -; j_call: TRBJ2-7; cdr3_nt: TGTGCCAGCAATTTGGGGACAGCCTACGAGCAGTACTTC; cdr3_aa: CASNLGTAYEQYF
d_call: -; v_call: TRBV2; clone_size: -; j_call: TRBJ2-4; cdr3_nt: TGTGCCAGCAGCGAAGTTAGCGCCAAAAACATTCAGTACTTC; cdr3_aa: CASSEVSAKNIQYF
d_call: TRBD1; v_call: TRBV6-2/TRBV6-3; clone_size: many; j_call: TRBJ1-2; cdr3_nt: TGTGCCAGCAGTCAAACGGGACAGGGAATCTATGGCTACACCTTC; cdr3_aa: CASSQTGQGIYGYTF
d_call: TRBD1; v_call: TRBV15; clone_size: -; j_call: TRBJ2-7; cdr3_nt: TGTGCCACCAGCAGAGAGAGATCCGGACAGGGATTTTACGAGCAGTACTTC; cdr3_aa: CATSRERSGQGFYEQYF
d_call: TRBD2; v_call: TRBV7-2; clone_size: many; j_call: TRBJ2-7; cdr3_nt: TGTGCCAGCAGCACCACTAGCGGGATGTACGAGCAGTACTTC; cdr3_aa: CASSTTSGMYEQYF
d_call: TRBD1; v_call: TRBV7-8; clone_size: many; j_call: TRBJ1-1; cdr3_nt: TGTGCCAGCAGCTTAGGGCAGGGGGATTTGACTGAAGCTTTCTTT; cdr3_aa: CASSLGQGDLTEAFF
d_call: -; v_call: TRBV18; clone_size: -; j_call: TRBJ1-1; cdr3_nt: TGTGCCAGCTCACCACCAGACGACGTGACTGAAGCTTTCTTT; cdr3_aa: CASSPPDDVTEAFF